This T cell receptor beta chain was obtained from a study of blood T cell repertoires in COVID-19. Study summary: The United States, Italy and Spain provided the acute and convalescent COVID-19 samples.

The repertoire was sequenced with immunoSEQ multiplex PCR; TCRdb's copy has only in-frame clones and lacks some. The sample yields tens of thousands of clones, more than 85% seen once. This CDR3 is built from 15 residues. Germline CDR1 reads SGHNT; CDR2 reads YYREEE (reference sequence). V lost 4 bases and J lost 2; bases outside the gene matches: 7. Sequenced input: peripheral blood. The rearrangement uses TRBV5-4 and TRBJ1-2; 8 bases are a match to TRBD1. This clonotype originated in a man older than 75 in a cohort sampled during active COVID-19. CDR3 in amino acids: CASSETDRGNYGYTF. DNA of the CDR3: TGTGCCAGCAGCGAGACCGACAGGGGAAACTATGGCTACACCTTC.